A single sample is the source of the 9 T cell receptor beta chains below, sequenced in a study of T cells in women clearing cervical HPV infection. Clones were sequenced by immunoSEQ multiplex PCR, and TCRdb holds only the in-frame ones, with some missing. In total, the table holds under 30,000 clones. The sample was blood buffy coat. These receptors originate from a woman between 18 and 70 years old with a cervical HPV16 infection that either progressed to CIN3+ or cleared (not recorded which).

Notes on this clone: The read terminates 3 residues ahead of where the CDR3 ends, so the germline J gene completes it. The V call is TRBV20-1, the J call TRBJ2-5; TRBD2 aligns across 7 bases. Per the germline V gene, CDR1 is DFQATT and CDR2 is SNEGSKA (reference sequence). This CDR3 has 14 residues. Unmatched junction bases numbered 4, after V lost 1 base and J lost 2 bases. The CDR3 sequence is CSARGGTTQETQYF. The covered CDR3 bases are TGCAGTGCTAGAGGGGGGACTACGCAAGAGACC.

In regard to this clone: The read terminates 3 residues before the CDR3 end, so the remaining end is supplied by the germline J gene. The chain combines TRBV5-6 with TRBJ1-2; TRBD1 is a possible D gene (5 bases). The CDR3 is 15 amino acids. V shed 5 bases and J shed 2 bases, with 16 bases lying between them. Germline loops: CDR1 SGHDT, CDR2 YYEEEE. Incomplete CDR3 DNA: TGTGCCAGCAGTTCCGGGACTTTTTCCAACTATGGC. Translating gives CASSSGTFSNYG. The whole CDR3 protein is CASSSGTFSNYGYTF. The whole variable domain, filled in from reference TRBV5-6 and TRBJ1-2, reads DAGVTQSPTHLIKTRGQQVTLRCSPKSGHDTVSWYQQALGQGPQFIFQYYEEEERQRGNFPDRFSGHQFPNYSSELNVNALLLGDSALYLCASSSGTFSNYGYTFGSGTRLTVV.

About this clone: The CDR3 extends 3 residues past the end of the read, so its final part is completed from the germline J gene. The chain employs TRBV2 and TRBJ2-6, with D unresolved. Germline assignment: CDR1 SNHLY and CDR2 FYNNEI. Trimming left V 8 bases short and J 3 bases short, with 11 bases between. The CDR3 is 14 amino acids. Here the CDR3 reads CASEAVGGANVLTF. Incomplete CDR3 DNA: TGTGCCAGCGAGGCCGTTGGTGGGGCCAACGTC.

For this clone: With the read ending 3 residues before the CDR3 end, the germline J gene is used to fill in that end. The rearrangement links TRBV19 to TRBJ1-5; TRBD1 matches 8 bases. Germline CDR1 is LNHDA and CDR2 is SQIVND (reference sequence). Losses at the gene ends were 3 bases for V and 4 bases for J; bases not matched to a gene: 8. The CDR3 totals 16 residues. The CDR3 reads CASSIAWTGKNQPQHF. CDR3 bases read: TGTGCCAGTAGTATTGCCTGGACAGGGAAGAATCAGCCC.

In regard to this clone: The CDR3 goes on 3 residues after the read ends, and that part is filled in from the germline J gene. The chain links TRBV10-2 to TRBJ2-3; 9 nucleotides align to TRBD1. CDR1 and CDR2 (germline): WSHSY, SAAADI. The CDR3 consists of 15 residues. Trimming cost V 5 bases and J 1 base; bases outside gene matches: 4. The CDR3 bases that were read are TGCGCCAGCAGTCACAGGGGGCGAGGCACAGATACG. Protein product: CASSHRGRGTDT. The CDR3 in its entirety is CASSHRGRGTDTQYF.

Regarding this clone: The sequence runs out 3 residues before the end of the CDR3; the remainder is reconstructed from the germline J gene. This sequence joins TRBV2 and TRBJ1-6; D gene ambiguous. This CDR3 contains 14 residues. V was pared by 5 bases and J by 6 bases, with 11 bases between. Germline V gives CDR1 SNHLY, CDR2 FYNNEI. CDR3 DNA (partial): TGTGCCAGCAGTAAGGGCAGCCGTAATTCACCC. Protein product: CASSKGSRNSP. The CDR3, in full, reads CASSKGSRNSPLHF.

Details on this clone: The read ends 3 residues before the CDR3 terminus; that terminus is restored from the germline J gene. The chain carries TRBV7-6 and TRBJ1-1, with TRBD1 identical over 10 bases. Germline CDR1 reads SGHVS; CDR2 reads FNYEAQ. The V and J ends lost 0 bases and 4 bases, in that order; junction bases with no gene match: 5. The CDR3 sequence is 16 residues long. The CDR3 DNA, read in part, is TGTGCCAGCAGCTTAGCAATGGGACAGGGGCCCACTGAA. This sequence encodes CASSLAMGQGPTE. The CDR3 as a whole reads CASSLAMGQGPTEAFF.

As to this clone: The read ends 3 residues early relative to the CDR3; the germline J gene fills the gap. The V gene is TRBV9, the J gene TRBJ2-3; 10 bases are shared with TRBD2. Looked up from germline, CDR1 is SGDLS and CDR2 is YYNGEE. This CDR3 region has 17 residues. CDR3 loop: CASSVVDLAGAQETQYF. The CDR3 DNA, read in part, is TGTGCCAGCAGCGTAGTAGACCTAGCGGGAGCGCAAGAGACG.

For this clone: The read finishes 3 residues shy of the CDR3 end, and the germline J gene is used to complete it. The chain employs TRBV6-1 and TRBJ1-2; 11 nucleotides agree with TRBD1. Germline V gene data show CDR1 as MNHNS and CDR2 as SASEGT. The CDR3 consists of 16 residues. Trimming took 2 bases from V and 6 from J; bases not matched to a gene: 8. CDR3 residues: CASSEPGQGARNGYTF. Incomplete CDR3 DNA: TGTGCCAGCAGTGAACCTGGACAGGGGGCACGGAATGGC.